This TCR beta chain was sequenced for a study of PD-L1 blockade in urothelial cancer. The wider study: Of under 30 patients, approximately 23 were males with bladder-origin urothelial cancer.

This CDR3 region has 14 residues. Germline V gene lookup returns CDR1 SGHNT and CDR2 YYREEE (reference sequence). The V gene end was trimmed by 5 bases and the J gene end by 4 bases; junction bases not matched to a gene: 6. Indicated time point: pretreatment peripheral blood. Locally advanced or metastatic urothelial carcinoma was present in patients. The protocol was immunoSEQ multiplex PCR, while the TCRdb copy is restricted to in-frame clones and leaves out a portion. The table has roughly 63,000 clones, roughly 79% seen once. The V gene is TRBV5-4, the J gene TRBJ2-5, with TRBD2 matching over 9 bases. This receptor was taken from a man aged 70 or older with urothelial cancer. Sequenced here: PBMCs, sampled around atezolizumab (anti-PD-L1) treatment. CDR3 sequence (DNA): TGTGCCAGCAGACGGGCGGGGGGGCGAGAGACCCAGTACTTC. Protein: CASRRAGGRETQYF.